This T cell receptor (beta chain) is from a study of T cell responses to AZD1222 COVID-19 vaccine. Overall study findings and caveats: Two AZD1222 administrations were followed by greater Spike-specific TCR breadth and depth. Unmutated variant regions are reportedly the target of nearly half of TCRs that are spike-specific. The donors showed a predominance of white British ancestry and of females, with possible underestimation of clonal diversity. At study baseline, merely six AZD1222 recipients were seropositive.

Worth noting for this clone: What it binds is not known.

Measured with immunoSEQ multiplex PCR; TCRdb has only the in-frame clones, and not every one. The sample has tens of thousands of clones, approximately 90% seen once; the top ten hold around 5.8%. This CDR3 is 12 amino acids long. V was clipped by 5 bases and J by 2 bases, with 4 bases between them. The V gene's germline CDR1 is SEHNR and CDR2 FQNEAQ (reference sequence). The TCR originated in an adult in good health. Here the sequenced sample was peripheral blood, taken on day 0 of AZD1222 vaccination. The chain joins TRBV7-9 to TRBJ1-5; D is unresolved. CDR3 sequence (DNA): TGTGCCAGCAGCCCGGGCAATCAGCCCCAGCATTTT. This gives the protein CASSPGNQPQHF.